This section outlines one T cell receptor beta chain sequence together with its context. Just one base apart from a much larger clone, this may be a read error. TCRdb reprocessed the PCR reads with MiXCR, giving one entry per CDR3 protein. This sample has 38,000 or so distinct CDR3 sequences, with approximately 17% found just once. This sample was included in a study of molecular identifiers for immune sequencing clone quantification. The CDR3 loop spans 14 amino acids. The germline V gene encodes CDR1 MNHEY and CDR2 SVGAGI. The sample consisted of naive CD8+ T cells from blood, with Jurkat cell RNA spiked in. The subset is: FACS-sorted CD8+CD4-CCR7+CD45RA+ naive T cells. The sequence derives from a human donor in good health. Some libraries in this study had Jurkat cell RNA spiked in. J is TRBJ1-1 and V is TRBV6-5; a possible D gene is TRBD1 (6 bases). CDR3 loop: CAGSLGGWNTEAFF. The CDR3 DNA reads as TGTGCCGGCAGCCTAGGGGGGTGGAACACTGAAGCTTTCTTT.